The 5 T cell receptor beta chains below all came from one sample that was sequenced in a study of shared clonotypes between healthy human individuals. Method: immunoSEQ multiplex PCR; TCRdb's copy keeps in-frame clones and lacks some. The sample has approximately 2.3 million clones, over 85% seen once; the top ten hold roughly 0.36%. The source material was naive CD4+ T cells from PBMCs. As to subset: CD45RA+ positively selected. Receptors originate from a man between 18 and 29 years old in good health. Some clones in this sample may be carry-over from other donors' samples.

The chain has TRBV5-4 and TRBJ1-2, with TRBD1 matching over 7 bases. The germline V gene encodes CDR1 SGHNT and CDR2 YYREEE (reference sequence). The CDR3 has 15 amino acids. Trimming removed 0 bases from V and 7 bases from J; junction bases left unmatched: 9. CDR3 sequence: CASSLAGTVFGGYTF. The CDR3 coding sequence is TGTGCCAGCAGCTTGGCTGGGACAGTCTTTGGTGGCTACACCTTC.

The CDR3 reads CASNGQPGETQYF. Here the CDR3 DNA reads TGTGCCAGCAATGGGCAGCCCGGGGAGACCCAGTACTTC. This chain links TRBV2 with TRBJ2-5, with D uncertain. Germline CDR1 reads SNHLY; CDR2 reads FYNNEI. V shed 7 bases and J shed 5 bases, with 14 bases lying between them. The CDR3 runs to 13 residues.

V and J are TRBV5-1 and TRBJ1-3; unclear D gene. V dropped 4 bases and J dropped 0 bases, with 8 bases sitting between them. In germline, CDR1 is SGHRS, CDR2 YFSETQ. The CDR3 totals 14 residues. The CDR3 here is CASSLTYSGNTIYF. CDR3 DNA sequence: TGCGCCAGCAGCCTTACGTACTCTGGAAACACCATATATTTT.

The chain has TRBV29-1 and TRBJ2-3; 10 bases agree with TRBD2. Trimming removed 4 bases from V and 4 bases from J; junction bases left unmatched: 8. This CDR3 region has 15 residues. CDR1 and CDR2 (germline): SQVTM, ANQGSEA. CDR3 nucleotides: TGCAGCGTTGTGGGAGCGGGAGGGCCTTCAGATACGCAGTATTTT. The encoded protein is CSVVGAGGPSDTQYF.

V and J are TRBV18 and TRBJ2-6, with a possible D match to TRBD1 (5 bases). CDR3 length equals 18 residues. Germline CDR1 is KGHSH and CDR2 is LQKENI. Trimming shortened V by 1 base and J by 1 base, and 14 bases separated the two germline ends. Here the CDR3 DNA reads TGTGCCAGCTCACCACTCCAGGGCATGGGGTCTGGGGCCAACGTCCTGACTTTC. This sequence encodes CASSPLQGMGSGANVLTF.